The 17 T cell receptor beta chains presented below share a single source sample, sequenced in a study of blood T cells in healthy people across ages. Together with a sample-barcoded 5' primer, a J-beta primer mix was included in a second PCR lasting roughly 6 to 12 cycles. Using its own MiXCR run on the 5' RACE reads, TCRdb lists one record per CDR3 protein. In the table there are roughly 830,000 distinct CDR3 sequences, around two thirds of which are singletons. Sequencing was carried out using blood. All receptors derive from a man aged 30-40 years in good health.

The CDR3 is CASSQNLERKGQETQYF. CDR3 DNA sequence: TGTGCCAGCAGCCAAAATCTCGAGAGGAAGGGCCAAGAGACCCAGTACTTC. This chain uses TRBV3-1 with TRBJ2-5; D is ambiguous. Between the trimmed V and J ends, which lost 2 bases and 1 base, there was a span of 17 bases. CDR3 length equals 17 residues. The V gene's germline CDR1 is LGHDT and CDR2 YNNKEL (reference sequence).

This clonotype was seen a handful of times. The CDR3 sequence is CASKIEGYGYTF. The CDR3 DNA sequence: TGTGCCAGCAAGATTGAGGGCTATGGCTACACCTTC. The chain has TRBV25-1 and TRBJ1-2; no clear D gene. Per germline, CDR1 MGHDK and CDR2 SYGVNS. The germline V and J ends were trimmed by 7 bases and 4 bases, with 10 bases remaining between them. There are 12 residues in the CDR3.

This clonotype was seen a handful of times. J is TRBJ2-3 and V is TRBV29-1, with D perhaps being TRBD1 or TRBD2 (7 bases each). Germline CDR1 and CDR2: SQVTM and ANQGSEA. This CDR3 spans 15 amino acids. Trimming pared 4 bases from V and 0 bases from J, leaving 14 bases between. This chain's CDR3 is CSVAPGGVSTDTQYF. Here the CDR3 DNA reads TGCAGCGTTGCCCCAGGGGGGGTAAGCACAGATACGCAGTATTTT.

The V call is TRBV6-9, the J call TRBJ2-7; TRBD1 aligns across 8 bases. V was clipped by 10 bases and J by 5 bases; unmatched bases: 19. CDR1 and CDR2 from the germline V gene are MNHGY and SVAAGI. The CDR3 extends over 16 amino acids. The DNA for the CDR3 is TGTGCCAACGCTAAAGGCACGGACAGGGCATTTCACGAGCAGTACTTC. It is translated as CANAKGTDRAFHEQYF.

The gene calls are TRBV7-9 and TRBJ2-7, with D uncertain. This CDR3 region has 12 residues. Deletions cut 7 bases from V and 3 bases from J, with 10 bases between. CDR1 SEHNR and CDR2 FQNEAQ come from the germline V gene (reference sequence). This CDR3 is CASTLNLYEQYF. Written as DNA, the CDR3 is TGTGCCAGCACTCTAAACCTCTACGAGCAGTACTTC.

The rearrangement uses TRBV4-2 and TRBJ2-7; D may be TRBD1 (6 bases). The CDR3 loop spans 15 amino acids. V was trimmed by 4 bases and J by 2 bases, leaving 15 bases between them. Germline V gene data show CDR1 as LGHNA and CDR2 as YNFKEQ. DNA of the CDR3: TGTGCCAGCAGCCGAACCCCCCCAGGGGCCTACGAGCAGTACTTC. The encoded protein is CASSRTPPGAYEQYF.

The rearrangement joins TRBV2 to TRBJ2-1; the match to TRBD1 covers 7 bases. V shed 7 bases, J shed 6 bases, and the junction held 6 bases outside the gene matches. The CDR3 covers 13 residues. Per the germline V gene, CDR1 is SNHLY and CDR2 is FYNNEI. CDR3 residues: CASTRQGINEQFF. In nucleotides, the CDR3 is TGTGCCAGCACCAGACAGGGAATCAATGAGCAGTTCTTC.

This clonotype was seen only a few times. The chain carries TRBV7-2 and TRBJ2-7, with D hard to call. The CDR3 is 14 residues long. Per germline, CDR1 SGHTA and CDR2 FQGNSA. Trimming stripped 4 bases from V and 7 bases from J, with 17 bases between. CDR3 bases: TGTGCCAGCAGCTCCCCCGGCAGGACCTGGGAGCAGTACTTC. This translates into CASSSPGRTWEQYF.

The chain recombines TRBV12-3 or TRBV12-4 with TRBJ1-1; 9 nucleotides agree with TRBD1. The CDR3 totals 15 residues. After removal of 4 bases from V and 0 bases from J, the junction contained 3 bases not matched to a gene. The CDR3 nucleotides read TGTGCCAGCAGTTCCCGGGACAGGGTGAACACTGAAGCTTTCTTT. Protein sequence: CASSSRDRVNTEAFF.

The chain carries TRBV27 and TRBJ2-3, with 7 bases identical to TRBD1. The CDR3 loop spans 12 amino acids. From germline, CDR1 is MNHEY and CDR2 SMNVEV (reference sequence). V lost 6 bases to trimming and J lost 13 bases; unmatched junction nucleotides: 10. The CDR3 region is CASSPTGRKEYF. CDR3 coding DNA: TGTGCCAGCAGCCCGACAGGGCGTAAGGAGTATTTT.

This clonotype has only a few counts. The V gene is TRBV6-2 or TRBV6-3, the J gene TRBJ1-5; D call uncertain. The CDR3 is 12 amino acids. The V end lost 2 bases, the J end lost 6 bases, and 5 bases lay between the germline ends. In germline, CDR1 is MNHEY, CDR2 SVGEGT. In DNA form, the CDR3 reads TGTGCCAGCAGTTACGGGAGTCAGCCCCAGCATTTT. This sequence encodes CASSYGSQPQHF.

The chain is built from TRBV20-1 and TRBJ2-4, with no clear D. The J call is in doubt because the DNA end fits TRBJ2-7 better. This CDR3 has 12 amino acids. Germline V gene sequence: CDR1 DFQATT, CDR2 SNEGSKA (reference sequence). The chain's CDR3 is CSARSPRYEQYF. CDR3 DNA: TGCAGTGCTAGATCCCCCCGCTACGAGCAGTACTTC.

A single count supports this clonotype. The chain couples TRBV15 to TRBJ1-2; D ambiguous. Germline lookup yields CDR1 LNHNV and CDR2 YYDKDF (reference sequence). CDR3 length: 17 residues. With 0 bases removed from V and 1 base from J, the gap between germline ends came to 15 bases. The CDR3 sequence: CATSRESMSWDNYGYTF. As DNA, the CDR3 is TGTGCCACCAGCAGAGAAAGTATGTCCTGGGATAACTATGGCTACACCTTC.

The rearrangement joins TRBV7-9 to TRBJ2-7; D uncertain. The CDR3 runs to 15 residues. CDR1 and CDR2 (germline): SEHNR, FQNEAQ (reference sequence). V lost 3 bases and J lost 0, with 12 bases in between. DNA of the CDR3: TGTGCCAGCAGCTTTGGGCAGGAAAACTCCTACGAGCAGTACTTC. Amino acid sequence: CASSFGQENSYEQYF.

CDR3: CASSLYEGDGYTF. CDR3 DNA sequence: TGTGCCAGCAGTTTATATGAAGGGGATGGCTACACCTTC. The rearrangement links TRBV12-3 or TRBV12-4 to TRBJ1-2; tentative D call: TRBD1 (5 bases). V gave up 2 bases and J gave up 6 bases, with 10 bases separating them. The CDR3 spans 13 residues.

This clonotype appeared a few times. The V gene is TRBV18, the J gene TRBJ2-3; the D gene could be TRBD1 or TRBD2 (5 bases each). In germline, CDR1 is KGHSH, CDR2 LQKENI. The CDR3 length is 14 residues. V lost 3 bases and J 1 base, leaving 8 bases between the germline ends. The CDR3 nucleotides read TGTGCCAGCTCACCGGGACGGCGCACAGATACGCAGTATTTT. This codes for CASSPGRRTDTQYF. The whole variable domain, filled in from reference TRBV18 and TRBJ2-3, reads NAGVMQNPRHLVRRRGQEARLRCSPMKGHSHVYWYRQLPEEGLKFMVYLQKENIIDESGMPKERFSAEFPKEGPSILRIQQVVRGDSAAYFCASSPGRRTDTQYFGPGTRLTVL.

The CDR3 here is CASGGQGYTGELFF. CDR3 nucleotide sequence: TGTGCCAGTGGAGGACAGGGGTACACCGGGGAGCTGTTTTTT. The V gene is TRBV2, the J gene TRBJ2-2, with TRBD1 identical over 9 bases. The germline CDR1 and CDR2 sequences are SNHLY and FYNNEI. Unmatched junction bases numbered 5, after V lost 9 bases and J lost 3 bases. CDR3 length: 14 residues.